Reported below is one TCR beta chain. Its specificity is unknown. Gene names follow the mouse nomenclature. The read finishes 4 residues shy of the CDR3 end, and the germline J gene is used to complete it. Unmatched junction bases numbered 4, after V lost 2 bases and J lost 5 bases. CDR1 and CDR2 from the germline V gene are FNHDT and SITEND (reference sequence). The CDR3 has 15 amino acids. Cells from pooled cutaneous lymph nodes were sorted by CD4, CD8alpha, NKG2D, NKG2ACE and other markers. The sample is drawn from a study of CD8+ T cells in alopecia areata. Study information: Skin grafts from roughly 6-12-month-old C3H/HeJ donors with spontaneous alopecia were placed on roughly 6-11-week-old female C3H/HeJ mice.

Sequencing templates came from extracted RNA that was reverse transcribed into cDNA. Produced via immunoSEQ multiplex PCR; TCRdb's table is partial and in-frame only. The repertoire consists of 20,000 or so clones, none detected only once. The study's findings and limits: Alopecia totalis/universalis scalp especially showed more expanded CD8+ clones than normal scalp.

This clonotype originated in a C3H/HeJ mouse with alopecia areata. The strain bears MHC haplotype H2-k. The rearrangement uses TRBV19 and TRBJ1-4, with 9 bases that match TRBD1. The sequencing sample was made of CD8+ T cells sorted from a lymph node. The sequenced part of the CDR3 DNA is TGTGCCAGCAGTATCGGGACAGGGAAGAACGAA. Its translation: CASSIGTGKNE. The full CDR3 reads CASSIGTGKNERLFF. The variable domain in full, with the rest retrieved from reference TRBV19 and TRBJ1-4, is GGIITQTPKFLIGQEGQKLTLKCQQNFNHDTMYWYRQDSGKGLRLIYYSITENDLQKGDLSEGYDASREKKSSFSLTVTSAQKNEMAVFLCASSIGTGKNERLFFGHGTKLSVL.